The 16 T cell receptor beta chains given below trace back to one sample, sequenced in a study of shared clonotypes between healthy human individuals. The naive CD8 fraction comprised CD45RO-negative cells positively selected for CCR7 and excluded terminally differentiated effector memory CD45RA+ cells. Libraries were prepared by immunoSEQ multiplex PCR; TCRdb keeps only in-frame clonotypes and omits some of them. The sample comprises roughly 2,000,000 clones, roughly 95% of which are singletons, and approximately 1% rests with the top ten. Source material: naive CD8+ T cells sorted from blood. Every receptor here comes from a man aged 18 to 35 in good health.

J is TRBJ2-7 and V is TRBV10-3, with D possibly matching TRBD1 (5 bases). The germline gives CDR1 ENHRY, CDR2 SYGVKD. CDR3 length: 13 residues. The V and J ends lost 7 bases and 2 bases respectively, with 12 bases between them. The CDR3 protein is CAIIETDTYEQYF. As DNA, the CDR3 is TGTGCCATCATCGAGACAGACACCTACGAGCAGTACTTC.

V is TRBV5-4 and J is TRBJ2-5; unclear D gene. Germline V gene data show CDR1 as SGHNT and CDR2 as YYREEE (reference sequence). The CDR3 has 14 amino acids. Deletions cut 0 bases from V and 3 bases from J, with 9 bases between. The CDR3 reads CASSLDRLEETQYF. DNA of the CDR3: TGTGCCAGCAGCTTGGACCGATTGGAAGAGACCCAGTACTTC.

The sample holds one count of this clone. The J gene is TRBJ2-5, the V gene TRBV5-4, with D possibly being TRBD1 (5 bases). The CDR3 has 15 amino acids. Deletions cut 9 bases from V and 4 bases from J, with 22 bases between. Germline V CDR1 and CDR2: SGHNT, YYREEE (reference sequence). The CDR3 nucleotides are TGTGCCACCCTTAGCAGCTCGCAGGGTCTAGAGACCCAGTACTTC. Amino acid sequence: CATLSSSQGLETQYF. Full variable domain (remainder filled in from reference TRBV5-4 and TRBJ2-5): ETGVTQSPTHLIKTRGQQVTLRCSSQSGHNTVSWYQQALGQGPQFIFQYYREEENGRGNFPPRFSGLQFPNYSSELNVNALELDDSALYLCATLSSSQGLETQYFGPGTRLLVL.

To note about this clone: Other DNA variants within this sample encode the same CDR3. The genes are TRBV7-3 and TRBJ2-5, with 10 bases lining up with TRBD2. CDR1 SGHTA and CDR2 FQGTGA come from the germline V gene. With V trimmed by 2 bases and J by 3 bases, 0 bases remained unmatched. The length of the CDR3 is 14 residues. CDR3 region: CASSLLAGEETQYF. In DNA form, the CDR3 reads TGTGCCAGCAGCTTACTAGCGGGGGAAGAGACCCAGTACTTC.

J is TRBJ2-7 and V is TRBV6-1; 9 positions match TRBD1. The CDR3 contains 16 residues. Trimming cost V 4 bases and J 4 bases; bases outside gene matches: 11. The germline V gene has CDR1 MNHNS and CDR2 SASEGT. DNA of the CDR3: TGTGCCAGCAGTGGGACAGGGGAATCTAGCGGTTACGAGCAGTACTTC. Translation: CASSGTGESSGYEQYF.

Points on this clone: The sample holds other DNA sequences that translate to the same CDR3. This chain joins TRBV18 and TRBJ2-7; D remains ambiguous. Germline V gene sequence: CDR1 KGHSH, CDR2 LQKENI. Trimming left V 2 bases short and J 1 base short, with 3 bases between. The CDR3 spans 12 residues. CDR3 sequence reads: CASSPVSYEQYF. The CDR3 nucleotides read TGTGCCAGCTCACCAGTTTCCTACGAGCAGTACTTC.

The chain carries TRBV4-1 and TRBJ2-7, with TRBD2 matching over 7 bases. Germline trimming cut 4 bases from V and 4 bases from J; bases unmatched to any gene: 7. This CDR3 contains 14 residues. Germline V lookup: CDR1 MGHRA, CDR2 YSYEKL. CDR3 nucleotides: TGCGCCAGCAGCCCCGCATTGGGGGGGTACGAGCAGTACTTC. Its protein product is CASSPALGGYEQYF.

This chain connects TRBV7-2 to TRBJ2-7; 8 bases are a match to TRBD1. J lost 6 bases, V lost 1 base, and 2 bases had no gene match. The CDR3 covers 13 residues. CDR1 is SGHTA, CDR2 FQGNSA, per germline. CDR3 nucleotides: TGTGCCAGCAGCTTAGGAGACAGGGGCGAGCAGTACTTC. Protein product: CASSLGDRGEQYF.

The chain couples TRBV6-1 to TRBJ2-5; weak D call: TRBD1 (6 bases). CDR1 MNHNS and CDR2 SASEGT come from the germline V gene. Trimming cost V 3 bases and J 5 bases, with 19 bases left between them. The length of the CDR3 is 16 residues. The CDR3 here is CASSDIRVDRSETQYF. The CDR3 DNA reads as TGTGCCAGCAGTGACATCCGCGTCGACAGGAGTGAGACCCAGTACTTC.

This chain links TRBV5-1 with TRBJ2-1; 11 bases align to TRBD2. The CDR3 spans 16 residues. The junction had 9 bases not matched to a gene; V was cut back by 4 bases and J by 6 bases. The germline V gene encodes CDR1 SGHRS and CDR2 YFSETQ. CDR3 in amino acids: CASSSSGGDSLNEQFF. The CDR3 DNA reads TGCGCCAGCAGCAGTAGCGGGGGGGACTCCCTCAATGAGCAGTTCTTC.

Worth noting for this clone: Additional DNA sequences in this sample encode the identical CDR3. The rearrangement links TRBV6-5 to TRBJ1-1; D unresolved. The CDR3 has 13 amino acids. V was clipped by 2 bases and J by 2 bases, with 6 bases between them. The germline gives CDR1 MNHEY, CDR2 SVGAGI. The CDR3 loop is CASSYAQNTEAFF. The CDR3 DNA follows: TGTGCCAGCAGTTACGCCCAAAACACTGAAGCTTTCTTT.

The chain combines TRBV6-5 with TRBJ2-7; D is perhaps TRBD1 or TRBD2 (6 bases each). The CDR3 extends over 15 amino acids. Germline V gives CDR1 MNHEY, CDR2 SVGAGI. V was pared by 0 bases and J by 6 bases, with 15 bases between. In DNA, the CDR3 is TGTGCCAGCAGTTACTCGCCGGGGGCGAATTCCGAGCAGTACTTC. It is translated as CASSYSPGANSEQYF.

The V call is TRBV19, the J call TRBJ2-1; a possible D gene is TRBD1 (6 bases). Per germline, CDR1 LNHDA and CDR2 SQIVND (reference sequence). V lost 1 base, J lost 8 bases, and 12 bases lay in between. The CDR3 sequence is 14 residues long. The CDR3 DNA sequence: TGTGCCAGTAGTATAGCCACCAGGGGCCATGAGCAGTTCTTC. It specifies CASSIATRGHEQFF.

The chain carries TRBV11-1 and TRBJ1-3; D ambiguous. Per the germline V gene, CDR1 is SGHAT and CDR2 is FQDESV (reference sequence). The length of the CDR3 is 14 residues. Trimming cost V 1 base and J 7 bases, with 11 bases left between them. CDR3: CASSLGPPPNTIYF. CDR3 bases: TGTGCCAGCAGCTTAGGACCCCCGCCGAACACCATATATTTT.

The chain links TRBV11-2 to TRBJ2-5; D may be TRBD1 (5 bases). This CDR3 has 14 residues. Looked up from germline, CDR1 is SGHAT and CDR2 is FQNNGV. With 4 bases removed from V and 5 bases from J, the gap between germline ends came to 14 bases. CDR3 sequence: CASSWRSGMETQYF. CDR3 DNA: TGTGCCAGCAGCTGGCGTTCAGGGATGGAGACCCAGTACTTC.

This chain connects TRBV6-6 to TRBJ2-7; D is perhaps TRBD1 or TRBD2 (5 bases each). V lost 6 bases and J 2 bases, leaving 14 bases between the germline ends. This CDR3 has 14 residues. Germline loops: CDR1 MNHNY, CDR2 SVGAGI (reference sequence). The CDR3 spells CASRGFGDPYEQYF. The CDR3 region has the DNA TGTGCCAGCAGGGGGTTTGGGGACCCCTACGAGCAGTACTTC.